Listed here is a single T cell receptor beta chain. Germline V lookup: CDR1 SEHNR, CDR2 FQNEAQ (reference sequence). The CDR3 runs to 14 residues. Trimming took off 1 base at V and 1 base at J, with 7 bases between the two ends. The record originates from a study of blood T cell repertoires in COVID-19. Study-level information: Spain, Italy and the United States supplied samples that represented acute and convalescent COVID-19.

Measured with immunoSEQ multiplex PCR; TCRdb has only the in-frame clones, and not every one. The repertoire consists of around 400,000 clones, with 75% to 90% occurring once and the leading ten covering about 5.4%. The age range of participants was roughly 18 to 90 years, with residence in about two dozen US areas. Two negative PCRs, clearance, or symptom resolution characterized the recovered Cohort 3 donors. Input material: PBMCs or T cells enriched from blood (not recorded which). This clonotype was sampled from a woman in her forties or fifties who had recovered from COVID-19. This chain joins TRBV7-9 and TRBJ1-1; no firm D call. CDR3 sequence: CASSLGGPNTEAFF. As DNA, the CDR3 is TGTGCCAGCAGCTTAGGTGGCCCGAACACTGAAGCTTTCTTT. The entire variable domain, with the rest obtained from reference TRBV7-9 and TRBJ1-1, is as follows: DTGVSQNPRHKITKRGQNVTFRCDPISEHNRLYWYRQTLGQGPEFLTYFQNEAQLEKSRLLSDRFSAERPKGSFSTLEIQRTEQGDSAMYLCASSLGGPNTEAFFGQGTRLTVV.